The subject of this entry is one TCR beta chain. The antigen is unknown. The entry originates in a study of OX40 agonist ivuxolimab in advanced cancers. Whole-study results and caveats: Within 6 weeks, CD4+ and CD8+ blood T cells expanded clonally at 0.1 to 3.0 mg/kg.

Sequenced by immunoSEQ multiplex PCR; TCRdb stores in-frame clones only, minus some. The sample lists 75,000 to 95,000 clones, about 87% occurring once. If patients had autoimmune disease history or systemic immunosuppression, they were excluded. This sample comprised CD4+ or CD8+ T cells sorted from blood, obtained in a trial of the OX40 agonist ivuxolimab. This clonotype was sampled from an adult with an advanced solid tumor such as melanoma, head and neck, liver or kidney cancer.

CDR3 bases: TGTGCCAGCAGAAGCGCAGTGGTCTACGAGCAGTACTTC. This translates into CASRSAVVYEQYF. The rearrangement joins TRBV6-5 to TRBJ2-7; D is uncertain. The CDR3 has 13 residues. The germline V gene has CDR1 MNHEY and CDR2 SVGAGI. With 6 bases removed from V and 3 bases from J, the gap between germline ends came to 12 bases.